Following are 17 T cell receptor beta chains from one sample sequenced in a study of blood T cell repertoires in COVID-19. The protocol was immunoSEQ multiplex PCR, while the TCRdb copy is restricted to in-frame clones and leaves out a portion. The repertoire includes more than 150,000 clones, 70% to 90% of them detected once, and 4% sits in the top ten. Sample: peripheral blood. The origin of the receptors is a woman aged 65 to 85 with acute or convalescent COVID-19.

The chain is built from TRBV5-1 and TRBJ2-2; 10 nucleotides agree with TRBD1. Germline V CDR1 and CDR2: SGHRS, YFSETQ. The CDR3 has 17 residues. J was trimmed by 6 bases and V by 4 bases; bases with no gene match: 12. In nucleotides, the CDR3 is TGCGCCAGCAGCCAAAACCGCCCGGGACAGGGGTCCGGGGAGCTGTTTTTT. Translated: CASSQNRPGQGSGELFF.

In its sample, this clone was seen a few times. CDR3 loop: CASSLITGKGLFF. CDR3 in DNA: TGTGCCAGCAGTTTAATAACAGGGAAGGGACTGTTTTTT. The gene calls are TRBV28 and TRBJ1-4, with D perhaps TRBD1 (6 bases). Germline-derived CDR1 and CDR2 are MDHEN and SYDVKM. The V gene lost 2 bases and the J gene lost 13 bases, with 14 bases spanning the gap. The CDR3 consists of 13 residues. The full variable domain, its missing parts supplied by reference TRBV28 and TRBJ1-4, is DVKVTQSSRYLVKRTGEKVFLECVQDMDHENMFWYRQDPGLGLRLIYFSYDVKMKEKGDIPEGYSVSREKKERFSLILESASTNQTSMYLCASSLITGKGLFFGSGTQLSVL.

The rearrangement uses TRBV3-1 (or the pseudogene TRBV3-2) and TRBJ1-2; D unclear. The length of the CDR3 is 18 residues. Trimming left V 0 bases short and J 2 bases short, with 19 bases between. Germline CDR1 and CDR2: LGHDT and YNNKEL (reference sequence). DNA for the CDR3: TGTGCCAGCAGCCAAGATGGTCCAGCGAATAAGCCGAACTATGGCTACACCTTC. Translated, it gives CASSQDGPANKPNYGYTF.

The chain employs TRBV5-1 and TRBJ1-4; D perhaps matches TRBD1 (6 bases). The CDR3 runs to 17 residues. V shed 4 bases and J shed 0 bases, with 16 bases lying between them. Germline CDR1 SGHRS, CDR2 YFSETQ. The CDR3 reads CASSPQVDSATNEKLFF. CDR3 coding DNA: TGCGCCAGCAGCCCCCAGGTGGACAGCGCAACTAATGAAAAACTGTTTTTT.

V usage is TRBV6-2 or TRBV6-3 and J usage is TRBJ1-1, with TRBD1 identical over 8 bases. Germline CDR1 reads MNHEY; CDR2 reads SVGEGT. The CDR3 contains 13 residues. V lost 5 bases to trimming and J lost 6 bases; unmatched junction nucleotides: 5. CDR3 sequence (DNA): TGTGCCAGCAGTGGACAGGGAGAGGCTGAAGCTTTCTTT. It yields the protein CASSGQGEAEAFF.

The chain is built from TRBV5-6 and TRBJ1-5, with D hard to call. Germline CDR1 is SGHDT and CDR2 is YYEEEE. The V gene lost 2 bases and the J gene lost 7 bases, with 13 bases spanning the gap. CDR3 length: 14 residues. The CDR3 DNA is TGTGCCAGCAGCTTAAGGGCGGGTGCCCAGCCCCAGCATTTT. Encoded protein: CASSLRAGAQPQHF.

This clone was recorded once. As DNA, the CDR3 is TGTGCAGCTAGGGGGTATGGGTTTAACTATGGCTACACCTTC. Its translation: CAARGYGFNYGYTF. The rearrangement uses TRBV6-5 and TRBJ1-2; possibly TRBD1 for D (6 bases). There are 14 residues in the CDR3. The germline CDR1 and CDR2 sequences are MNHEY and SVGAGI.

The J gene is TRBJ1-5, the V gene TRBV13; D remains unclear. V was pared by 0 bases and J by 3 bases, with 15 bases between. Germline CDR1 and CDR2: PRHDT and FYEKMQ (reference sequence). The CDR3 has 17 amino acids. In DNA form, the CDR3 reads TGTGCCAGCAGCTTAGGCCTTTCTAGGACTCTCAATCAGCCCCAGCATTTT. It encodes CASSLGLSRTLNQPQHF.

V usage is TRBV7-8 and J usage is TRBJ2-7; D is perhaps TRBD2 (6 bases). In germline, CDR1 is SGHVS, CDR2 FQNEAQ. V was cut by 2 bases and J by 6 bases, with 14 bases left in between. The CDR3 consists of 14 residues. The DNA for the CDR3 is TGTGCCAGCAGCTTACAGGGAGGCGGCCTCGAGCAGTACTTC. Residues: CASSLQGGGLEQYF. Looking up the rest from reference TRBV7-8 and TRBJ2-7 gives the full variable domain: GAGVSQSPRYKVAKRGQDVALRCDPISGHVSLFWYQQALGQGPEFLTYFQNEAQLDKSGLPSDRFFAERPEGSVSTLKIQRTQQEDSAVYLCASSLQGGGLEQYFGPGTRLTVT.

This chain connects TRBV30 to TRBJ2-2, with unresolved D. The CDR3 consists of 12 residues. V was clipped by 2 bases and J by 4 bases, with 5 bases between them. CDR1 GTSNPN and CDR2 SVGIG come from the germline V gene (reference sequence). The CDR3 spells CAWSLSTGELFF. The DNA of the CDR3 is TGTGCCTGGAGTCTCTCCACCGGGGAGCTGTTTTTT.

This chain uses TRBV12-3 or TRBV12-4 with TRBJ1-2; 7 bases fit TRBD1. The CDR3 totals 13 residues. Trimming at V came to 2 bases and at J to 6 bases, leaving 3 bases not matched to a gene. In DNA form, the CDR3 reads TGTGCCAGCAGTTTATTACAGGGGCATGGCTACACCTTC. Translation: CASSLLQGHGYTF.

The chain is built from TRBV28 and TRBJ1-1; D uncertain. The CDR3 totals 11 residues. Germline assignment: CDR1 MDHEN and CDR2 SYDVKM. Trimming stripped 6 bases from V and 6 bases from J, with 8 bases between. This chain's CDR3 is CASSPLAEAFF. The CDR3 DNA reads as TGTGCCAGCAGCCCACTTGCTGAAGCTTTCTTT.

The chain uses TRBV28 and TRBJ1-1; D gene unclear. The CDR3 extends over 14 amino acids. Between the trimmed V and J ends, which lost 6 bases and 11 bases, there was a span of 22 bases. CDR1 is MDHEN, CDR2 SYDVKM, per germline. The CDR3 sequence: CASRPHRDRSGAFF. In nucleotides, the CDR3 is TGTGCCAGCAGACCGCACAGAGATAGAAGCGGTGCTTTCTTT.

V usage is TRBV28 and J usage is TRBJ2-7, with 8 bases lining up with TRBD2. Germline CDR1 reads MDHEN; CDR2 reads SYDVKM. J gave up 0 bases and V 5 bases, and 6 bases lay outside the gene matches. This CDR3 has 15 residues. The CDR3: CASSPRGGSSYEQYF. CDR3 bases: TGTGCCAGCAGTCCCCGGGGGGGCAGCTCCTACGAGCAGTACTTC.

The chain is built from TRBV25-1 and TRBJ2-7; perhaps TRBD1 as D (5 bases). CDR3 size: 11 residues. V gave up 5 bases and J gave up 8 bases, with 10 bases separating them. Looked up from germline, CDR1 is MGHDK and CDR2 is SYGVNS. The CDR3 region is CASSLGRQQYF. CDR3 DNA: TGTGCCAGCAGTCTGGGGCGCCAGCAGTACTTC.

The rearrangement links TRBV10-3 to TRBJ1-2, with a weak D call TRBD1 (5 bases). V lost 7 bases and J 11 bases, leaving 14 bases between the germline ends. The CDR3 is 11 amino acids. Germline V CDR1 and CDR2: ENHRY, SYGVKD. The CDR3 loop reads CAINDRYSYTF. CDR3 in DNA: TGTGCCATCAATGACAGATATTCGTACACCTTC.

The chain combines TRBV6-5 with TRBJ1-2, with a tentative D call TRBD1 (5 bases). Trimming took 6 bases from V and 2 from J, leaving 7 bases between them. This CDR3 has 12 residues. CDR1 MNHEY and CDR2 SVGAGI come from the germline V gene. CDR3 nucleotide sequence: TGTGCCAGCAGACAGGAAAACTATGGCTACACCTTC. Its protein is CASRQENYGYTF.